This T cell receptor (beta chain) was sequenced in a study of vaccination and CD4 T cells after COVID-19. The wider study: The BNT162b2 or mRNA-1273 vaccine was given to participants in two doses. Each control was exposed to a CEFX pool, an HIV-1 Nef pool, or no peptide at all.

As for treatment: roughly 10-day PBMC culture with coronavirus spike peptide pools or control peptides (ViraFEST assay). ViraFEST used peptide pools to expand antigen-specific T cells and subsequently sequenced their TCRs. Following culture for approximately ten days, CD4+ T cells were isolated by negative selection. The CDR3 has 13 residues. Trimming removed 1 base at V and 5 bases at J, with 8 bases between. CDR1 is MNHNS and CDR2 is SASEGT in the germline V gene. This clonotype came up a few times. Its antigen is currently unknown. Sequencing of cultured CD4+ T cell DNA used the Oncomine TCR Beta short-read assay. TCRdb reanalysed the PCR reads using MiXCR and keeps one entry per CDR3 protein. The repertoire includes about 17,000 distinct CDR3 sequences, roughly 59% of them detected once, and roughly 5.2% sits in the top ten.

The V and J genes are TRBV6-1 and TRBJ1-2; D is uncertain. The sample here was CD4+ T cells from blood, cultured in vitro, taken after SARS-CoV-2 vaccination. This clonotype was sampled from a human donor who had recovered from COVID-19. CDR3 in amino acids: CASSEGRGYGYTF. The DNA of the CDR3 is TGTGCCAGCAGTGAAGGTAGAGGGTATGGCTACACCTTC.